Here is one TCR beta chain with its context. This clonotype was observed a few times. Its antigen is not yet known. Base-call qualities are not available, and no considerably larger clone is one nucleotide away. Every donor was a healthy Caucasian. The twin cohort consisted of three pairs of female monozygotic twins, all aged about 18 to 30 years. Positive isolation kits from Invitrogen were used to isolate CD4+ and CD8+ T cell populations. This entry comes from a study of identical twins listed by TCRdb under 2016. For context, the study as a whole: The study deep-sequenced TCR alpha and beta repertoires from monozygotic twins, unrelated adults of various ages and cord blood to test whether fetal clonotypes persist. To rule out contamination, the twin experiments were replicated at different times with different library preparation protocols. Study-wide conclusions, independent of this receptor: Compared with coincidental sharing between unrelated individuals, an excess of low generation-probability sequences was observed among out-of-frame TCR alpha sequences shared between twins. Zero-insertion analyses could be partly confounded by invariant T cells such as MAIT and iNKT, although diverse VJ usage argued against such confounding for most clonotypes. Fewer insertions were carried by abundant cord blood beta clonotypes, a similar but weaker trend appeared in young adult naive repertoires, and no such trend appeared in memory repertoires. A weaker excess of twin sharing was found in beta out-of-frame sequences because the signal-to-noise ratio was lowered by fewer shared sequences. Conclusions relied on cross-sectional statistical analysis, since the same donors could not be followed over many years. In monozygotic twins, recombination models systematically underestimated out-of-frame TCR alpha sharing, but the models matched the sharing seen between unrelated individuals.

Library preparation employed 5' RACE. The data were produced on an Illumina HiSeq 2000. Template switching introduced a universal primer binding site; the final cDNA contained a unique molecular identifier, enabling accurate counting of TCR cDNA molecules. Specific primers in the conserved constant-segment region were used to synthesize first-strand cDNA for TCR alpha and beta chains. Each cDNA library was double barcoded, with a SMART-Mk sample barcode plus Illumina barcodes, to control for contamination. Two successive PCR steps introduced TruSeq adapter sequences along with Illumina sample barcodes. The Illumina HiSeq platform was used with custom primers to sequence TCR alpha and beta cDNA libraries. The authors' analysis ran thus. Unique molecular identifiers were extracted from raw reads with MiGEC, and CDR3 positions were determined with MiXCR. For each individual, recombination models were inferred using an EM algorithm with the repgenHMM and IGoR tools. Shared clonotype analysis was performed with the tcR package in R, normalizing sharing by the product of cloneset sizes. To study raw recombination without the effects of thymic and clonal selection, out-of-frame nonproductive sequences were analyzed. The public reads were run again by TCRdb, first through fastp at Q25 and then through MiXCR, and only productive beta chains were kept. Rows are combined by CDR3 protein, so each entry shows the most common genes and DNA. The V and J calls here are based on TCRdb, not the publication. For this sample the table gives hundreds of thousands of distinct CDR3 sequences, of which around 22% were detected only once. Approximately 0.52% of the sample is taken by the ten largest.

CDR1 MGHDK and CDR2 SYGVNS were looked up in the germline V gene. V sheds 3 bases and J sheds 6 bases, leaving 17 bases between their ends. The CDR3 starts with the cysteine, ends with the phenylalanine, and has 16 residues. CDR3 DNA is the only sequence kept; it has 48 bases, read in frame from the first base. This sample was shared with a second study, whose subject was yellow fever vaccine responses in identical twins. As the second paper documents: The authors reported that the T cell response to vaccination in identical twins appeared partly convergent and partly personalized. The study precisely tracked vaccine-responding T cell clones in identical twins.

The origin of this receptor is a young woman in good health. Here the chain combines TRBV25-1 and TRBJ2-2; the D gene is possibly TRBD1 or TRBD2, with 5 bases matching each. The material sequenced was CD4+ T cells sorted from blood. In nucleotides, the sequence is TGTGCCAGCAGTGACTCCGGGACCCTGGCCTCCGGGGAGCTGTTTTTT. The translation is CASSDSGTLASGELFF.